These 17 T cell receptor beta chains were sequenced from one sample in a study of Ad26.COV2.S vaccination and SARS-CoV-2 variants. This table comes from immunoSEQ multiplex PCR, and its TCRdb copy is limited to in-frame clones, with some not included. Among about 680,000 clones listed, about 89% were seen once. Treatment reported: around 19 received Ad26.COV2.S at low or high dose, single or two shots; roughly five received placebo; per-sample allocation not given. The study sampled participants on day 63 after the first vaccine or placebo injection. This specimen consisted of peripheral blood, obtained in a trial of Ad26.COV2.S vaccine versus placebo. These receptors were collected from a person between 18 and 59 years old who received the Ad26.COV2.S COVID-19 vaccine or a placebo.

The genes are TRBV27 and TRBJ1-4, with 8 nucleotides matching TRBD1. The CDR3 sequence is 13 residues long. The V gene's germline CDR1 is MNHEY and CDR2 SMNVEV (reference sequence). After removal of 8 bases from V and 5 bases from J, the junction contained 4 bases not matched to a gene. CDR3 coding DNA: TGTGCCAGCTCGTGGGACAGGAATGAAAAACTGTTTTTT. This gives the protein CASSWDRNEKLFF.

The chain carries TRBV6-5 and TRBJ1-5; 10 bases fit TRBD1. Per the germline V gene, CDR1 is MNHEY and CDR2 is SVGAGI. V shed 6 bases, J shed 2 bases, and the junction held 4 bases outside the gene matches. This CDR3 has 15 residues. CDR3 nucleotide sequence: TGTGCCAGCAGACGACAGGGGGCTGGCAATCAGCCCCAGCATTTT. It is translated as CASRRQGAGNQPQHF.

This chain connects TRBV5-1 to TRBJ2-1, with D possibly matching TRBD2 (6 bases). Germline CDR1 is SGHRS and CDR2 is YFSETQ. The CDR3 totals 14 residues. Trimming took 0 bases from V and 8 from J, leaving 12 bases between them. The CDR3 region is CASSLGLDFHEQFF. Written as DNA, the CDR3 is TGCGCCAGCAGCTTGGGACTAGATTTCCATGAGCAGTTCTTC.

The chain recombines TRBV7-2 with TRBJ2-3; 9 nucleotides agree with TRBD2. Germline lookup yields CDR1 SGHTA and CDR2 FQGNSA. The CDR3 runs 16 residues. With 2 bases clipped from V and 3 bases from J, the junction kept 6 bases outside the gene matches. CDR3 nucleotide sequence: TGTGCCAGCAGCTTATGGCTAGCGGGGAATACAGATACGCAGTATTTT. Amino acid sequence: CASSLWLAGNTDTQYF.

The V gene is TRBV7-9, the J gene TRBJ2-1; the match to TRBD2 covers 11 bases. With V trimmed by 2 bases and J by 6 bases, 6 bases remained unmatched. Germline V lookup: CDR1 SEHNR, CDR2 FQNEAQ (reference sequence). The CDR3 length is 16 residues. The CDR3 here is CASSLSGTSGTNEQFF. The CDR3 DNA sequence: TGTGCCAGCAGCTTATCCGGGACTAGCGGAACCAATGAGCAGTTCTTC.

V is TRBV6-5 and J is TRBJ2-3, with TRBD1 as a possible D gene (7 bases). Germline-derived CDR1 and CDR2 are MNHEY and SVGAGI. The CDR3 extends over 14 amino acids. Trimming took 6 bases from V and 4 from J, leaving 14 bases between them. The DNA of the CDR3 is TGTGCCAGCAGGCGGGACAGATTGTCAGATACGCAGTATTTT. Encoded protein: CASRRDRLSDTQYF.

The chain links TRBV21-1 to TRBJ1-2; no check of the table's D call, TRBD1, against the DNA was made. TRBV21-1 is a pseudogene locus. There are 14 residues in the CDR3. The CDR3: CASSKGTGTYGYTF. The CDR3 coding sequence is TGTGCCAGCAGCAAAGGGACAGGGACGTATGGCTACACCTTC.

The chain couples TRBV9 to TRBJ2-1; D perhaps matches TRBD2 (6 bases). Looked up from germline, CDR1 is SGDLS and CDR2 is YYNGEE. The CDR3 contains 15 residues. V lost 2 bases, J lost 4 bases, and 13 bases lay in between. CDR3: CASSVGGNGYNEQFF. CDR3 DNA sequence: TGTGCCAGCAGCGTCGGGGGAAACGGTTACAATGAGCAGTTCTTC.

In its sample, this clone was seen once. This sequence joins TRBV19 and TRBJ2-1; 14 bases line up with TRBD2. The ends lost 10 bases at V and 7 bases at J; junction bases unmatched: 12. The CDR3 loop spans 16 amino acids. Germline CDR1 is LNHDA and CDR2 is SQIVND (reference sequence). For the CDR3, the DNA is TGTGCCACGATAGGGACTAGCGGGAGTGGACAAAATGAGCAGTTCTTC. Amino acid sequence: CATIGTSGSGQNEQFF.

The rearrangement links TRBV14 to TRBJ2-5; no clear D gene. The CDR3 consists of 11 residues. Germline CDR1 is SGHDN and CDR2 is FVKESK. Trimming took 0 bases from V and 4 from J, leaving 0 bases between them. The CDR3 nucleotides read TGTGCCAGCAGCCAAGAAGAGACCCAGTACTTC. Its protein product is CASSQEETQYF.

The rearrangement uses TRBV6-5 and TRBJ1-4; D gene uncertain. The germline gives CDR1 MNHEY, CDR2 SVGAGI. The CDR3 runs to 14 residues. V shed 6 bases and J shed 3 bases, with 11 bases lying between them. CDR3: CASSRTGSNEKLFF. In DNA, the CDR3 is TGTGCCAGCAGCAGGACGGGATCTAATGAAAAACTGTTTTTT.

The chain couples TRBV7-2 to TRBJ2-1; 7 bases agree with TRBD1. The CDR3 totals 14 residues. The V gene end was trimmed by 5 bases and the J gene end by 4 bases; junction bases not matched to a gene: 5. CDR1 and CDR2 from the germline V gene are SGHTA and FQGNSA. The chain's CDR3 is CASSVRDSYNEQFF. Written as DNA, the CDR3 is TGTGCCAGCAGCGTCCGGGACAGTTACAATGAGCAGTTCTTC.

Notes on this clone: Other DNA sequences in the sample encode the same CDR3. The CDR3 DNA reads as TGTGCCAGCTCACCCGACAGGGCAAACACTGAAGCTTTCTTT. Protein: CASSPDRANTEAFF. This sequence joins TRBV18 and TRBJ1-1; TRBD1 aligns across 7 bases. The V gene's germline CDR1 is KGHSH and CDR2 LQKENI. CDR3 length: 14 residues. Trimming cost V 3 bases and J 2 bases; bases outside gene matches: 3.

The chain couples TRBV7-9 to TRBJ1-6; the D gene is possibly TRBD1 (6 bases). Germline assignment: CDR1 SEHNR and CDR2 FQNEAQ (reference sequence). The CDR3 spans 15 residues. Between the trimmed V and J ends, which lost 1 base and 7 bases, there was a span of 11 bases. The chain's CDR3 is CASSLVQGGNSPLHF. The CDR3 DNA reads as TGTGCCAGCAGCTTAGTACAGGGAGGGAATTCACCCCTCCACTTT.

On this clone itself: Distinct nucleotide sequences in the sample also encode this CDR3. The chain couples TRBV10-3 to TRBJ1-3; D is uncertain. This CDR3 contains 13 residues. Between the trimmed V and J ends, which lost 0 bases and 0 bases, there was a span of 0 bases. The germline V gene encodes CDR1 ENHRY and CDR2 SYGVKD. CDR3 sequence: CAISESSGNTIYF. In DNA form, the CDR3 reads TGTGCCATCAGTGAGTCCTCTGGAAACACCATATATTTT.

This chain connects TRBV7-2 to TRBJ1-1; D remains ambiguous. CDR3 length: 15 residues. Germline V gene lookup returns CDR1 SGHTA and CDR2 FQGNSA. V lost 0 bases, J lost 1 base, and 9 bases lay in between. DNA of the CDR3: TGTGCCAGCAGCTTAGCTTTTGCGGCGAACACTGAAGCTTTCTTT. Protein: CASSLAFAANTEAFF. The full variable domain, rest sourced from reference TRBV7-2 and TRBJ1-1, is GAGVSQSPSNKVTEKGKDVELRCDPISGHTALYWYRQSLGQGLEFLIYFQGNSAPDKSGLPSDRFSAERTGGSVSTLTIQRTQQEDSAVYLCASSLAFAANTEAFFGQGTRLTVV.

V is TRBV4-3 and J is TRBJ2-7; 13 nucleotides align to TRBD2. Losses at the gene ends were 1 base for V and 4 bases for J; bases not matched to a gene: 10. This CDR3 region has 18 residues. Germline loops: CDR1 LGHNA, CDR2 YSLEER. The CDR3 DNA reads TGCGCCAGCAGCCAAGCCAAACTAGCGGGGGGGCCAACGTACGAGCAGTACTTC. It encodes CASSQAKLAGGPTYEQYF.